The T cell receptor beta chain described here comes from a study of T cell changes during pregnancy in multiple sclerosis. The data were produced by immunoSEQ multiplex PCR, yet TCRdb's version contains in-frame clones alone and is incomplete. The table has around 56,000 clones, around 94% seen once. V dropped 6 bases and J dropped 6; count of bases not matched to a gene: 5. The germline V gene encodes CDR1 ENHRY and CDR2 SYGVKD. The CDR3 has 14 residues. The J gene is TRBJ1-4, the V gene TRBV10-3; TRBD1 aligns across 9 bases. This specimen was CD8+ T cells from peripheral blood mononuclear cells, taken after pregnancy. The clonotype comes from a female donor with multiple sclerosis, enrolled in a pregnancy study. CDR3 sequence: CAISVTGGDEKLFF. CDR3 bases: TGTGCCATCAGCGTGACAGGGGGAGATGAAAAACTGTTTTTT.